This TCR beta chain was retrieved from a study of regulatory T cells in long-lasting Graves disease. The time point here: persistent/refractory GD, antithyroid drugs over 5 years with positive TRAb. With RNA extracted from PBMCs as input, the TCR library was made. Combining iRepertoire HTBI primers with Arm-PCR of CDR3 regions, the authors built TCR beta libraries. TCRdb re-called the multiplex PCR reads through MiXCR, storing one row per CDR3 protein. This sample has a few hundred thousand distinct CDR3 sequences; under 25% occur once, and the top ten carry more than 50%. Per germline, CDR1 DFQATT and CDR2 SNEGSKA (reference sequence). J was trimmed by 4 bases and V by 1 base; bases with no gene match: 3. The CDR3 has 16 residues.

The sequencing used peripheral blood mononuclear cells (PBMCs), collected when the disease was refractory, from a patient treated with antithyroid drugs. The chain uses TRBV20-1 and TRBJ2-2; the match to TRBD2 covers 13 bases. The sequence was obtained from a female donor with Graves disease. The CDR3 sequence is CSARAGLAGVTGELFF. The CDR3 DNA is TGCAGTGCTAGAGCAGGACTAGCGGGGGTCACCGGGGAGCTGTTTTTT.